The sequence of this T cell receptor (beta chain) was determined in a study of blood T cell repertoires in COVID-19. Study at large: Samples of COVID-19 (acute and convalescent) were obtained from the United States, Italy and Spain. PBMCs, B-cell-depleted T cells, or T cells were the source of the cDNA or gDNA that made up the material.

Germline-derived CDR1 and CDR2 are LNHDA and SQIVND (reference sequence). The CDR3 extends over 13 amino acids. Trimming took 7 bases from V and 5 from J, leaving 13 bases between them. Original handling: It was from reference gene primer amplification that nucleated cell counts were estimated. Some clones are missing from TCRdb's copy, which holds only in-frame ones; the method was immunoSEQ multiplex PCR. That table furnishes V, J and clone size, whereas the DNA furnished D and trimming. Here the sample spans some 51,000 clones, 75% to 95% being singletons. Sequencing was done on a sample of peripheral blood. V usage is TRBV19 and J usage is TRBJ2-3; D uncertain. The TCR comes from a man aged 45-65 years with acute or convalescent COVID-19. The CDR3 region has the DNA TGTGCCAGTAATCCCGTTGGGCGAGATACGCAGTATTTT. Its translation: CASNPVGRDTQYF.